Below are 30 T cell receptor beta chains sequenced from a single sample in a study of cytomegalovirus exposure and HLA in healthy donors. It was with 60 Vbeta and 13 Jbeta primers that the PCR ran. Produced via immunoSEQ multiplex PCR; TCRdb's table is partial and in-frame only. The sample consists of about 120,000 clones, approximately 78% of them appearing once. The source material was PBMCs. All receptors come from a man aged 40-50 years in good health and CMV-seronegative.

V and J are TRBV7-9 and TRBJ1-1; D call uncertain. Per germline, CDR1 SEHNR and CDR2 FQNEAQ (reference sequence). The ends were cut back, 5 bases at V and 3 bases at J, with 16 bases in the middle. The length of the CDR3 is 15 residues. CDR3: CASSLRWRTDTEAFF. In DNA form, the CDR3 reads TGTGCCAGCAGCCTAAGATGGAGAACCGACACTGAAGCTTTCTTT.

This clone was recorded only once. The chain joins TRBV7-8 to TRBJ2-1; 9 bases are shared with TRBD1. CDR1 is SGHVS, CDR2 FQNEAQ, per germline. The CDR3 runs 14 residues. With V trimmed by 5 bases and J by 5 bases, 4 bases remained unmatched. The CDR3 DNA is TGTGCCAGCAGCCCCTGGACAGGGGACAATGAGCAGTTCTTC. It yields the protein CASSPWTGDNEQFF.

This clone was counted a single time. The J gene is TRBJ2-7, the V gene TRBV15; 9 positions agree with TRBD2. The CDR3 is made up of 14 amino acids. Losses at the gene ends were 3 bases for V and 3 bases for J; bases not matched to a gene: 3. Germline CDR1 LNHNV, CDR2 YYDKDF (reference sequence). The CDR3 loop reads CATSSSGRSYEQYF. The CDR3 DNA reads TGTGCCACCAGCAGTAGCGGGAGAAGCTACGAGCAGTACTTC.

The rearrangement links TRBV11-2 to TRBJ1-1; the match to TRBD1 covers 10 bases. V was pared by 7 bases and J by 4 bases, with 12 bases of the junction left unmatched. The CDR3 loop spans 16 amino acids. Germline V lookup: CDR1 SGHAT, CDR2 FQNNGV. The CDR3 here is CASNPRGTGVGTEAFF. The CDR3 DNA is TGTGCCAGCAACCCTAGGGGGACAGGGGTTGGCACTGAAGCTTTCTTT.

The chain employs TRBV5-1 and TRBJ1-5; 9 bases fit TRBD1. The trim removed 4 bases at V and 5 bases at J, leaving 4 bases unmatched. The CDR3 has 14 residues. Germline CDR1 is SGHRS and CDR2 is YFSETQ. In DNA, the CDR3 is TGCGCCAGCAGCCTCTGGACAGGGGATCAGCCCCAGCATTTT. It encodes CASSLWTGDQPQHF.

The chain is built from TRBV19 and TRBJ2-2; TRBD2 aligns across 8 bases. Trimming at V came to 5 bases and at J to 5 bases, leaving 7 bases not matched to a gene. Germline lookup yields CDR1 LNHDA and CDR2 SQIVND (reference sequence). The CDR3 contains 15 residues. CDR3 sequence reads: CASSFSGRGTGELFF. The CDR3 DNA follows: TGTGCCAGTAGTTTCAGCGGGAGAGGTACCGGGGAGCTGTTTTTT.

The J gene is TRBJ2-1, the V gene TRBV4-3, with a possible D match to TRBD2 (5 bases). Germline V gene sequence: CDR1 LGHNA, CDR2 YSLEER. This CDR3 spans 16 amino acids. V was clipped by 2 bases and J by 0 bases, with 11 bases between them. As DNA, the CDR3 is TGCGCCAGCAGCCAACAAACGCGGGCCTCCTACAATGAGCAGTTCTTC. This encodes CASSQQTRASYNEQFF.

CDR3 coding DNA: TGCAGCGTTGAAAAGGGGGGGGACACTGAAGCTTTCTTT. Its protein is CSVEKGGDTEAFF. This chain uses TRBV29-1 with TRBJ1-1, with TRBD1 as a possible D gene (6 bases). Germline V CDR1 and CDR2: SQVTM, ANQGSEA. The CDR3 has 13 residues. V lost 2 bases, J lost 3 bases, and 10 bases lay in between.

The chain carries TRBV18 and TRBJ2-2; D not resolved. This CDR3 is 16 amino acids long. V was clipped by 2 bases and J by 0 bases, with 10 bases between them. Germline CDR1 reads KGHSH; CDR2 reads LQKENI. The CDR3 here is CASSPKQAPNTGELFF. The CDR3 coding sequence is TGTGCCAGCTCACCAAAGCAGGCACCGAACACCGGGGAGCTGTTTTTT.

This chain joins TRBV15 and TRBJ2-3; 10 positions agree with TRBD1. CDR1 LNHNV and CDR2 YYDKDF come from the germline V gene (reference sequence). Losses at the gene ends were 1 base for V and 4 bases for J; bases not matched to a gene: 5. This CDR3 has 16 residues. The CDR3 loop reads CATSRGVGTGADTQYF. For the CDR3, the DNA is TGTGCCACCAGCAGAGGGGTAGGGACAGGGGCAGATACGCAGTATTTT.

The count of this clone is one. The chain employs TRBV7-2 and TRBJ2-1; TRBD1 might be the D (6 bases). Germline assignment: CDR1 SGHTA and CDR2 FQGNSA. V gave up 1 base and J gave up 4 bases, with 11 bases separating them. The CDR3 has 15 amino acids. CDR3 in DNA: TGTGCCAGCAGCTTAGTGGGGGCGCGATACAATGAGCAGTTCTTC. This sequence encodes CASSLVGARYNEQFF.

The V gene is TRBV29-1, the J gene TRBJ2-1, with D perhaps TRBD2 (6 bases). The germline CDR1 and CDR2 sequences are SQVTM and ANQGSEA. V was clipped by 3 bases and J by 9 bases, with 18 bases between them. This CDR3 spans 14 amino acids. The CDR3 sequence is CSVDYRSLGGEQFF. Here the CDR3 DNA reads TGCAGCGTTGATTATCGCAGCCTCGGGGGTGAGCAGTTCTTC.

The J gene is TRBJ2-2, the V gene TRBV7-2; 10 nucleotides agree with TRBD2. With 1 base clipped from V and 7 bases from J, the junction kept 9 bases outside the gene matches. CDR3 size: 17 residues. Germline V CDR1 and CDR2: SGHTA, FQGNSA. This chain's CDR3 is CASSLEASGRGNGELFF. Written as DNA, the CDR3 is TGTGCCAGCAGCTTAGAGGCTAGCGGGAGAGGAAACGGGGAGCTGTTTTTT.

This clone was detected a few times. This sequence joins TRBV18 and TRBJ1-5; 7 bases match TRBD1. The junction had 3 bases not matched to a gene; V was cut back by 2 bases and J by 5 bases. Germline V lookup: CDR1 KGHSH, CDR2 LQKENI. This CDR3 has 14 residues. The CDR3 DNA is TGTGCCAGCTCACCAGCGGGACAGTATCAGCCCCAGCATTTT. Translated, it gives CASSPAGQYQPQHF.

The CDR3 nucleotides are TGTGCCAGCAGTGTACTAGCGGGAAATGAGCAGTTCTTC. It is translated as CASSVLAGNEQFF. This sequence joins TRBV6-6 and TRBJ2-1, with 10 bases aligning to TRBD2. The ends lost 5 bases at V and 7 bases at J; junction bases unmatched: 2. The CDR3 has 13 residues. The germline V gene has CDR1 MNHNY and CDR2 SVGAGI (reference sequence).

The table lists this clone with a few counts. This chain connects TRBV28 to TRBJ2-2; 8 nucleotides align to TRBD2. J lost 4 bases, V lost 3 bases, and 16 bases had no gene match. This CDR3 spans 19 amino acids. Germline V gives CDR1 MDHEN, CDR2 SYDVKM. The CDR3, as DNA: TGTGCCAGCAGTTTCTATGTACTAGCGGTCCCTCAGGGCACCGGGGAGCTGTTTTTT. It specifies CASSFYVLAVPQGTGELFF.

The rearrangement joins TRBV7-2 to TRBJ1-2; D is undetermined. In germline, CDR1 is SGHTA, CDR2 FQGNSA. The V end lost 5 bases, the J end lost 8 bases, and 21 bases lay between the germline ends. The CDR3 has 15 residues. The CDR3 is CASSPHEGGLWGYTF. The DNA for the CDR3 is TGTGCCAGCAGCCCCCATGAGGGAGGGCTATGGGGCTACACCTTC.

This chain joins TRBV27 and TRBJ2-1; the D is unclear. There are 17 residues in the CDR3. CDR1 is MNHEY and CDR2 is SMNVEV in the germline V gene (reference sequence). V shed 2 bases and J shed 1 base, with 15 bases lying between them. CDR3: CASSLLWVGRSYNEQFF. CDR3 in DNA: TGTGCCAGCAGTTTACTGTGGGTGGGCCGATCCTACAATGAGCAGTTCTTC.

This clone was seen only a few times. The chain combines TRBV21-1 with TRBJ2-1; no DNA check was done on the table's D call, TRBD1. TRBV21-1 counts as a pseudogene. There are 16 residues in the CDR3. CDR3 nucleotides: TGTGCCAGCAGCAAAGCCCCTGGACAGGCTTACAATGAGCAGTTCTTC. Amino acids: CASSKAPGQAYNEQFF.

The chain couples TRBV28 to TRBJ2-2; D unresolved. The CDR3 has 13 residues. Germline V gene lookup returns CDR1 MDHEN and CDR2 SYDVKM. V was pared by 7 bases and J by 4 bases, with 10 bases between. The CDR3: CASNWAVTGELFF. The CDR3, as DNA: TGTGCCAGCAATTGGGCAGTCACCGGGGAGCTGTTTTTT.

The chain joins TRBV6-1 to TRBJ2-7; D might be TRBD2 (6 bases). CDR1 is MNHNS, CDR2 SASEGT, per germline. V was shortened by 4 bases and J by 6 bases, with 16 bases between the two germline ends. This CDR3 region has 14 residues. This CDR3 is CASSAGLPPVEQYF. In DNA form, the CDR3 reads TGTGCCAGCAGTGCCGGACTACCCCCCGTCGAGCAGTACTTC.

The CDR3 DNA is TGTGCCAGCAGTTACCGGGGGGGCCCCGTGAACACTGAAGCTTTCTTT. This sequence encodes CASSYRGGPVNTEAFF. The chain links TRBV6-5 to TRBJ1-1; D possibly corresponds to TRBD1 (6 bases). The length of the CDR3 is 16 residues. Between the trimmed V and J ends, which lost 2 bases and 0 bases, there was a span of 13 bases. The germline CDR1 and CDR2 sequences are MNHEY and SVGAGI.

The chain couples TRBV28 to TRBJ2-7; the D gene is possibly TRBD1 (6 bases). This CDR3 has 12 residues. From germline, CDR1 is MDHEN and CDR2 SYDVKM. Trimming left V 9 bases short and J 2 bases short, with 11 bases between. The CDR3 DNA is TGTGCCAGTATATCAGGGGCCTACGAGCAGTACTTC. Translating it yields CASISGAYEQYF.

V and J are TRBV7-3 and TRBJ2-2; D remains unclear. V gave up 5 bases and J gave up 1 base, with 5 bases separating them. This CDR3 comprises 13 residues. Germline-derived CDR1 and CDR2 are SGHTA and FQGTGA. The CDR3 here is CASSPQNTGELFF. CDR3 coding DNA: TGTGCCAGCAGCCCACAGAACACCGGGGAGCTGTTTTTT.

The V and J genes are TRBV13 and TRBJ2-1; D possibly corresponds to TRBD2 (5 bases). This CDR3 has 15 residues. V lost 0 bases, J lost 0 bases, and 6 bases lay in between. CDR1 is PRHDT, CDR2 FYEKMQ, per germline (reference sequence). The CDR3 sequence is CASSLGGSSYNEQFF. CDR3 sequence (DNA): TGTGCCAGCAGCTTAGGGGGGAGCTCCTACAATGAGCAGTTCTTC. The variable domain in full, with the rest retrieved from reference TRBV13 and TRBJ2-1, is AAGVIQSPRHLIKEKRETATLKCYPIPRHDTVYWYQQGPGQDPQFLISFYEKMQSDKGSIPDRFSAQQFSDYHSELNMSSLELGDSALYFCASSLGGSSYNEQFFGPGTRLTVL.

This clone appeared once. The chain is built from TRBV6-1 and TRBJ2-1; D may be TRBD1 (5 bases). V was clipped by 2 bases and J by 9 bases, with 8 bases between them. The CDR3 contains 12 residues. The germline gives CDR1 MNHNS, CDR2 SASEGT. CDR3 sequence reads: CASSEWGFEQFF. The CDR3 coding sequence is TGTGCCAGCAGTGAATGGGGCTTTGAGCAGTTCTTC.

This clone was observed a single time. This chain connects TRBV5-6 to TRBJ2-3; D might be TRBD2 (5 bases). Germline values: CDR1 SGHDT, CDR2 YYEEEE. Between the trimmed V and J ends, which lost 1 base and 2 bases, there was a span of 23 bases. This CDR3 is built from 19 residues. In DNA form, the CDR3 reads TGTGCCAGCAGCTTGAACGGTGTCGCGGGTCAACACCCCACAGATACGCAGTATTTT. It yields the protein CASSLNGVAGQHPTDTQYF.

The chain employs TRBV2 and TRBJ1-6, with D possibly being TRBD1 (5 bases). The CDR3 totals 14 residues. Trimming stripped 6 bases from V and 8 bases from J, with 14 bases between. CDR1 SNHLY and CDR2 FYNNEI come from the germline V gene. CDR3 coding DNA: TGTGCCAGCAGGGGGGACCGGGGGTATTCACCCCTCCACTTT. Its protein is CASRGDRGYSPLHF.

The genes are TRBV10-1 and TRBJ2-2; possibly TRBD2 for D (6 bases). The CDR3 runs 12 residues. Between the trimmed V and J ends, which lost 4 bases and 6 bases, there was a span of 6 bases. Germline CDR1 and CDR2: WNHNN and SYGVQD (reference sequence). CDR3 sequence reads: CASSGLAGELFF. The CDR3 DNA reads TGCGCCAGCAGTGGACTAGCCGGGGAGCTGTTTTTT.

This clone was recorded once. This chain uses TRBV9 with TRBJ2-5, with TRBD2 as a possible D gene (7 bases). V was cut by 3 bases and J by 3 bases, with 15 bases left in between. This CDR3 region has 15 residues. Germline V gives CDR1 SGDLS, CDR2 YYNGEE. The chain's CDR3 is CASSGGGALEETQYF. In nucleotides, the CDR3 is TGTGCCAGCAGCGGAGGGGGGGCTCTTGAAGAGACCCAGTACTTC.